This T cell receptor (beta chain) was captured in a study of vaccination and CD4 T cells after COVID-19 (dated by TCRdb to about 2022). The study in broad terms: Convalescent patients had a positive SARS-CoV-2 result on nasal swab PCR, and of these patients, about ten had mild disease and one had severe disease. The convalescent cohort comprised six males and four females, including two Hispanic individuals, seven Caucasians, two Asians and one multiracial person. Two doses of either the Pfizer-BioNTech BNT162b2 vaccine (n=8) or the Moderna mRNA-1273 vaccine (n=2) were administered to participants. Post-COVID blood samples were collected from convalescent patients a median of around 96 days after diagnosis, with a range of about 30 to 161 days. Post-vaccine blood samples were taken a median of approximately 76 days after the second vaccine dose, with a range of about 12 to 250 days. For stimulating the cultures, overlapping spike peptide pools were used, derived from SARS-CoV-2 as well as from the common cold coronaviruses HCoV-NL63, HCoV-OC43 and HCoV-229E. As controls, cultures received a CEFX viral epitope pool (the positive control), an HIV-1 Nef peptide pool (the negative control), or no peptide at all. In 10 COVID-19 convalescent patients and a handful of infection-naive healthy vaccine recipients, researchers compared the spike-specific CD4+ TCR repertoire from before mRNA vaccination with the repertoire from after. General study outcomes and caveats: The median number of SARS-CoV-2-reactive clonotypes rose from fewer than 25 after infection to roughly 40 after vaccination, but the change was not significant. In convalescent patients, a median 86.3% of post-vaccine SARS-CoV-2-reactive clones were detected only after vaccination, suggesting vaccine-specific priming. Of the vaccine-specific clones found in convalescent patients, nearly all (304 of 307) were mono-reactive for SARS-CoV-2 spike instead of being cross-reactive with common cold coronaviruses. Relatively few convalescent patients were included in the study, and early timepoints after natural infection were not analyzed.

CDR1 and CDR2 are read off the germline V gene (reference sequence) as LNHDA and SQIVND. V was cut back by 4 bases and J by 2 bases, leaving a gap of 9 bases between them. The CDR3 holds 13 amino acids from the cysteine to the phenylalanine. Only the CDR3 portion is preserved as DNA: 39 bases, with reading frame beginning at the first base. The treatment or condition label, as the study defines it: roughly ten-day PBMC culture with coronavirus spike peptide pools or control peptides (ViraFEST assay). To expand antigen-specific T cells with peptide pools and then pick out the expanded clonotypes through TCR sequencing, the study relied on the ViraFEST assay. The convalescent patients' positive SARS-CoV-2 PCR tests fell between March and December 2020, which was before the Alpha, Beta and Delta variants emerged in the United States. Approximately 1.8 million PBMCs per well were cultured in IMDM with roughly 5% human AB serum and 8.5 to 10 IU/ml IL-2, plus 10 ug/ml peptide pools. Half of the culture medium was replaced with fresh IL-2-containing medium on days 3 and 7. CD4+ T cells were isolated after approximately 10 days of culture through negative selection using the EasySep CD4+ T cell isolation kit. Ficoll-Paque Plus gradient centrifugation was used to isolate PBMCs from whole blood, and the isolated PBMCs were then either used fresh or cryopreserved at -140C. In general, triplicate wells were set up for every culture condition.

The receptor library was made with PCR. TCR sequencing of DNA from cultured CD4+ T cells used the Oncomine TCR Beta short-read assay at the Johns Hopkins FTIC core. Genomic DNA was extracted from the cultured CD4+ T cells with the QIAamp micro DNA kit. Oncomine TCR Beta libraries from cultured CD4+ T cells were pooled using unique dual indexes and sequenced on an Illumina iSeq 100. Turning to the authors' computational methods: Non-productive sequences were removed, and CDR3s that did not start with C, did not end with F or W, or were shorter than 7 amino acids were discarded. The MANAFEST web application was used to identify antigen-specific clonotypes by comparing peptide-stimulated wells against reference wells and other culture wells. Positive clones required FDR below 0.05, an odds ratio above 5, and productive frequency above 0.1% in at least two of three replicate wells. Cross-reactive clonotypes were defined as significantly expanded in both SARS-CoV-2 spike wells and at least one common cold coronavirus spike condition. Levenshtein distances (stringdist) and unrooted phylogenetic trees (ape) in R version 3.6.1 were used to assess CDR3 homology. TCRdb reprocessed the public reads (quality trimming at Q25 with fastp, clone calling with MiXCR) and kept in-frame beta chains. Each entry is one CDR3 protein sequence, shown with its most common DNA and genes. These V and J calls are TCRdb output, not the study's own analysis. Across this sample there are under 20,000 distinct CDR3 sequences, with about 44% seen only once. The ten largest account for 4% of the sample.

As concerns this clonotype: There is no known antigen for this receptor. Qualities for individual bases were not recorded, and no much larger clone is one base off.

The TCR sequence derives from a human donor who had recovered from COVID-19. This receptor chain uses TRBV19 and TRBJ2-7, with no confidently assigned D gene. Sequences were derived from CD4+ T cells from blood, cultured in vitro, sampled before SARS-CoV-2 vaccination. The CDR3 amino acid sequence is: CASSNGGTYEQYF. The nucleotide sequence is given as TGTGCCAGTAGTAATGGCGGAACCTACGAGCAGTACTTC.